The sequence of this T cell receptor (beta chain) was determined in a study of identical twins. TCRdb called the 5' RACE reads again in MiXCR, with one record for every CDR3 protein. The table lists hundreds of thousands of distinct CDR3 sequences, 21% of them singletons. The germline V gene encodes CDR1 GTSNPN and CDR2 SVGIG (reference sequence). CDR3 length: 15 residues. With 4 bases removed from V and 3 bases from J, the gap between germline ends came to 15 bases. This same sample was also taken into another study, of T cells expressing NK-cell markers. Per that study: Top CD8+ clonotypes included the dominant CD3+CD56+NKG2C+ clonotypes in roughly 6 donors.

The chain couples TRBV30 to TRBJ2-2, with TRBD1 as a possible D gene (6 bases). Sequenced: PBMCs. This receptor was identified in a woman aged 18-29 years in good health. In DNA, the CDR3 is TGTGCCTGGACACCCCTGGACAGATACACCGGGGAGCTGTTTTTT. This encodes CAWTPLDRYTGELFF.